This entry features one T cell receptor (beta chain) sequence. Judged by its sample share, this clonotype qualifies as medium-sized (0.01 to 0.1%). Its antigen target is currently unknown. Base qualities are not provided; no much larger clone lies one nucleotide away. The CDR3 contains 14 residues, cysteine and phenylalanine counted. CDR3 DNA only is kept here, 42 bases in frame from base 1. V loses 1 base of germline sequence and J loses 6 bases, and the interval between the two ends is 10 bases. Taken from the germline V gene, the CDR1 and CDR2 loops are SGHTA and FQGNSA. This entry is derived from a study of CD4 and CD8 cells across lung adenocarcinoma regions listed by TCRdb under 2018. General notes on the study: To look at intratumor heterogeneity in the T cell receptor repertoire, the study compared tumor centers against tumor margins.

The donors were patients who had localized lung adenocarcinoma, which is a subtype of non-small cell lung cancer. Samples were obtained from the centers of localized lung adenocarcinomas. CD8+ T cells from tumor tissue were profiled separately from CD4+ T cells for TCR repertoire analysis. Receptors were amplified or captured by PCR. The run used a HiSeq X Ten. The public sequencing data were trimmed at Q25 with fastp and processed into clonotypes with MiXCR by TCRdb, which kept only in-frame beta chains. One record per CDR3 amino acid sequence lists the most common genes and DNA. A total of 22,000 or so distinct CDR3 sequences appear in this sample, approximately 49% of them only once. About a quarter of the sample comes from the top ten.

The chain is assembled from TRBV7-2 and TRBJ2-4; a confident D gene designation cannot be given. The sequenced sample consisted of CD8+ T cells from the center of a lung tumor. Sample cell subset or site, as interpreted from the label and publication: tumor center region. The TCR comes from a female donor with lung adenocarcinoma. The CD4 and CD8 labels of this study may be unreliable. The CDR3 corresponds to CASSLVSATNIQYF. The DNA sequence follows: TGTGCCAGCAGCTTAGTTTCTGCTACAAACATTCAGTACTTC.